This TCR beta chain stems from a study of T cell responses to AZD1222 COVID-19 vaccine. The study's findings and limits: Reports indicate that nearly half of spike-specific TCRs are directed at unmutated variant regions. A mostly white British donor set with more females was recruited, and clonal diversity was possibly underestimated. Without day 14 samples, only post-peak T cell repertoires were studied.

Method: immunoSEQ multiplex PCR; TCRdb's copy keeps in-frame clones and lacks some. The sample contains fewer than 100,000 clones, around 84% of which appear only once. Trimming took 6 bases from V and 1 from J, leaving 16 bases between them. The CDR3 is 16 amino acids. In germline, CDR1 is MNHEY, CDR2 SMNVEV (reference sequence). It was second doses at about 4 or about 12 weeks that were pooled. Note on this clone: Its antigen is unknown.

Sequences were derived from peripheral blood, sampled 28 days after the second AZD1222 dose. This chain uses TRBV27 with TRBJ2-1; maybe TRBD2 (6 bases). This clonotype was sampled from an adult who received the AZD1222 COVID-19 vaccine. CDR3 residues: CASRISSVRSYNEQFF. The CDR3 DNA follows: TGTGCCAGCAGGATATCTAGCGTCAGATCCTACAATGAGCAGTTCTTC.